Following are 4 T cell receptor beta chains from one sample sequenced in a study of blood T cells in healthy people across ages. A sample-barcoded 5' primer and a J-beta primer mix were used in a second PCR of roughly 7 to 11 cycles. TCRdb re-called the 5' RACE reads through MiXCR, storing one row per CDR3 protein. The sample holds hundreds of thousands of distinct CDR3 sequences, 49% seen once. The sequenced sample consisted of blood. The receptor set was obtained from a woman in her sixties in good health.

This clonotype has only a few counts. V is TRBV6-2 or TRBV6-3 and J is TRBJ2-7; D is undetermined. The V gene lost 0 bases and the J gene lost 2 bases, with 14 bases spanning the gap. Germline V CDR1 and CDR2: MNHEY, SVGEGT. This CDR3 is 16 amino acids long. CDR3 nucleotide sequence: TGTGCCAGCAGTTACTCGATATGGCGGACGACCTACGAGCAGTACTTC. Its translation: CASSYSIWRTTYEQYF.

The chain couples TRBV12-3 or TRBV12-4 to TRBJ1-2, with D possibly TRBD1 on 6 matching bases. This CDR3 contains 13 residues. Trimming cost V 6 bases and J 6 bases, with 14 bases left between them. The CDR3 sequence is CASSRWTVDGYTF. DNA for the CDR3: TGTGCCAGCAGCCGTTGGACAGTTGATGGCTACACCTTC.

The chain has TRBV20-1 and TRBJ2-1; D might be TRBD2 (7 bases). V lost 3 bases, J lost 9 bases, and 15 bases lay in between. The CDR3 length is 13 residues. Germline V gives CDR1 DFQATT, CDR2 SNEGSKA (reference sequence). CDR3 sequence (DNA): TGCAGTGCTAGGGGGGGGCTTAGGGGTGAGCAGTTCTTC. This translates into CSARGGLRGEQFF.

There are many counts of this clonotype. The rearrangement links TRBV5-1 to TRBJ2-7, with D maybe TRBD2 (5 bases). V lost 0 bases, J lost 5 bases, and 15 bases lay in between. Per germline, CDR1 SGHRS and CDR2 YFSETQ. The CDR3 loop spans 15 amino acids. The CDR3 DNA reads as TGCGCCAGCAGCTTGGACGGACCAACTAGGGACGAGCAGTACTTC. Protein sequence: CASSLDGPTRDEQYF.